These 24 T cell receptor delta chains came from one sample sequenced in a study of Vδ1+ human thymocytes. The study, taken as a whole, reports: Thymic TRG and TRD repertoires appeared highly polyclonal.

No antigen has been assigned to these receptors. The template was reverse-transcribed extracted RNA. The CDR3 regions were amplified by multiplex PCR from V-gene primers to a constant-region primer. TCRdb reprocessed the multiplex PCR reads through CATT. The data contain over 65,000 delta-chain clones, approximately 30% of them singletons. The material sequenced was Vdelta1+ gamma-delta thymocytes from the thymus. Subset described: FACS-sorted CD3+ TCRalphabeta- TCRVdelta1+ TCRVdelta2- thymocytes. The receptors shown here come from a boy under two years old who had congenital heart surgery.

This sequence joins TRDV1 and TRDJ1; D may be TRDD2 (7 bases). CDR1 and CDR2 from the germline V gene are TSWWSYY and QGS. The germline V and J ends were trimmed by 2 bases and 2 bases, with 45 bases remaining between them. This CDR3 contains 26 residues. CDR3 region: CALGESWGPEGCSYAEIRRGTDKLIF. The CDR3 region has the DNA TGTGCTCTTGGGGAATCATGGGGCCCCGAAGGGTGTTCCTACGCCGAGATACGCCGGGGGACCGATAAACTCATCTTT.

The rearrangement uses TRDV1 and TRDJ1, with 9 bases aligning to TRDD3. J gave up 0 bases and V 0 bases, and 35 bases lay outside the gene matches. This CDR3 region has 27 residues. Germline V lookup: CDR1 TSWWSYY, CDR2 QGS. The CDR3: CALGELETLLLEGIRGLDLLYTDKLIF. CDR3 DNA sequence: TGTGCTCTTGGGGAACTAGAAACCCTCCTACTGGAGGGGATACGAGGCTTGGACCTCCTGTACACCGATAAACTCATCTTT.

This clone was picked up a small number of times. The chain employs TRDV1 and TRDJ1; possible D gene TRDD3, 6 bases. This CDR3 spans 21 amino acids. The germline V and J ends were trimmed by 2 bases and 0 bases, with 28 bases remaining between them. Germline CDR1 reads TSWWSYY; CDR2 reads QGS. CDR3: CALGEKVHFPRGTPDTDKLIF. The CDR3 DNA reads TGTGCTCTTGGGGAAAAGGTCCATTTCCCCCGGGGGACCCCAGACACCGATAAACTCATCTTT.

V usage is TRDV1 and J usage is TRDJ1, with D hard to call. The germline gives CDR1 TSWWSYY, CDR2 QGS. The CDR3 length is 17 residues. The CDR3 here is CAFIPSGGAKGTDKLIF. In DNA, the CDR3 is TGTGCCTTCATCCCATCCGGAGGGGCTAAGGGAACCGATAAACTCATCTTT.

The chain joins TRDV1 to TRDJ1; 9 nucleotides line up with TRDD3. From germline, CDR1 is TSWWSYY and CDR2 QGS. The CDR3 loop spans 25 amino acids. Trimming cost V 4 bases and J 0 bases; bases outside gene matches: 33. The CDR3 loop reads CALGGSPVLGDVDSPGPTYTDKLIF. The CDR3 DNA is TGTGCTCTTGGGGGGTCCCCCGTACTGGGGGACGTTGACAGCCCGGGCCCTACGTACACCGATAAACTCATCTTT.

This clone was recorded a few times. V usage is TRDV2 and J usage is TRDJ1, with 10 bases identical to TRDD3. The CDR3 spans 26 residues. V was clipped by 0 bases and J by 0 bases; unmatched bases: 33. CDR1 and CDR2 from the germline V gene are GEAIGNYY and EKD. This chain's CDR3 is CACDTEKPKGDTGYTGFNDYTDKLIF. As DNA, the CDR3 is TGTGCCTGTGACACCGAAAAGCCCAAGGGGGATACGGGCTATACCGGGTTTAACGATTACACCGATAAACTCATCTTT.

The J gene is TRDJ1, the V gene TRDV1; TRDD3 might be the D (6 bases). Trimming shortened V by 4 bases and J by 2 bases, and 14 bases separated the two germline ends. Per the germline V gene, CDR1 is TSWWSYY and CDR2 is QGS. The CDR3 length is 15 residues. The CDR3 DNA is TGTGCTCTTGGGGGGTTCGGGGGAGCAACCGATAAACTCATCTTT. Protein product: CALGGFGGATDKLIF.

This clone was detected a few times. The rearrangement links TRDV1 to TRDJ1; maybe TRDD3 (9 bases). The germline gives CDR1 TSWWSYY, CDR2 QGS. V lost 9 bases to trimming and J lost 3 bases, with 38 bases between them. The CDR3 is made up of 21 amino acids. CDR3 sequence reads: CALCFLLRLGDGHEVADKLIF. For the CDR3, the DNA is TGTGCTCTCTGCTTCCTACTGAGGCTGGGGGATGGCCATGAGGTCGCCGATAAACTCATCTTT.

J is TRDJ1 and V is TRDV1; 10 bases match TRDD3. V shed 4 bases and J 4 bases; nucleotides not matched to a gene: 15. This CDR3 is 18 amino acids long. CDR1 and CDR2 from the germline V gene are TSWWSYY and QGS. The CDR3 loop reads CALGGVLYWGMGGDKLIF. The CDR3 DNA is TGTGCTCTTGGGGGTGTTCTCTACTGGGGGATGGGCGGCGATAAACTCATCTTT.

In regard to this clone: Within the sample, other DNA sequences also encode this same CDR3. V usage is TRDV1 and J usage is TRDJ1, with D maybe TRDD3 (5 bases). Germline loops: CDR1 TSWWSYY, CDR2 QGS. The V gene lost 3 bases and the J gene lost 0 bases, with 20 bases spanning the gap. The CDR3 sequence is 18 residues long. The CDR3 region is CALGDQNTGRGNTDKLIF. In nucleotides, the CDR3 is TGTGCTCTTGGGGACCAAAACACTGGCCGGGGAAACACCGATAAACTCATCTTT.

The sample holds a few counts of this clone. The V call is TRDV1, the J call TRDJ1, with 12 bases matching TRDD3. V lost 2 bases, J lost 0 bases, and 10 bases stayed unmatched. In germline, CDR1 is TSWWSYY, CDR2 QGS. This CDR3 has 19 amino acids. The DNA of the CDR3 is TGTGCTCTTGGGGAAGTATCACTGGGGGATACCCAGTACACCGATAAACTCATCTTT. Translating gives CALGEVSLGDTQYTDKLIF.

This clone was seen a few times. The J gene is TRDJ1, the V gene TRDV1, with 8 bases fitting TRDD3. The V gene end was trimmed by 5 bases and the J gene end by 0 bases; junction bases not matched to a gene: 23. The CDR3 sequence is 21 residues long. The germline gives CDR1 TSWWSYY, CDR2 QGS. CDR3 coding DNA: TGTGCTCTTGGGATCCTACTTGACTGGGGGCCCTTCGGGGGTTACACCGATAAACTCATCTTT. Its protein is CALGILLDWGPFGGYTDKLIF.

V usage is TRDV2 and J usage is TRDJ1, with TRDD3 identical over 10 bases. Per germline, CDR1 GEAIGNYY and CDR2 EKD. V dropped 3 bases and J dropped 7; count of bases not matched to a gene: 13. This CDR3 is 16 amino acids long. CDR3: CACDSQYWGMLPKLIF. Here the CDR3 DNA reads TGTGCCTGTGACTCTCAGTACTGGGGGATGTTGCCTAAACTCATCTTT.

This clone was counted once. This chain joins TRDV1 and TRDJ1; 10 bases fit TRDD3. Germline lookup yields CDR1 TSWWSYY and CDR2 QGS. Trimming removed 4 bases from V and 2 bases from J; junction bases left unmatched: 22. The CDR3 consists of 21 residues. The CDR3 spells CALGAKFPLYWGIRVTDKLIF. CDR3 in DNA: TGTGCTCTTGGGGCTAAGTTTCCCCTCTACTGGGGGATCCGGGTGACCGATAAACTCATCTTT.

This chain links TRDV1 with TRDJ1; 11 bases map to TRDD3. Germline assignment: CDR1 TSWWSYY and CDR2 QGS. J lost 1 base, V lost 3 bases, and 16 bases had no gene match. The CDR3 has 20 amino acids. CDR3: CALGDNNLPGGYRRTDKLIF. DNA for the CDR3: TGTGCTCTTGGGGATAATAACCTACCTGGGGGATACAGGCGCACCGATAAACTCATCTTT.

This chain connects TRDV1 to TRDJ1; TRDD3 matches at 9 bases. Germline V gene lookup returns CDR1 TSWWSYY and CDR2 QGS. The CDR3 contains 18 residues. V gave up 6 bases and J gave up 1 base; unmatched junction bases: 15. CDR3 region: CALGTSRGIPAFTDKLIF. The CDR3 DNA reads TGTGCTCTTGGTACCAGTCGGGGGATACCGGCGTTCACCGATAAACTCATCTTT.

This clone was recorded a few times. One end of the junction varies from germline; a read error may be responsible. The chain couples TRDV1 to TRDJ1, with D tentatively TRDD2 or TRDD3 (7 bases each). This CDR3 contains 21 residues. Germline CDR1 TSWWSYY, CDR2 QGS. In DNA form, the CDR3 reads TGTGCTCTTGGAGAACTCCTTCCTTACCGGGTACTGGGGCTCGACACCGATAAACTCATCTTT. Residues: CALGELLPYRVLGLDTDKLIF.

This clone was found a few times. The rearrangement uses TRDV1 and TRDJ1; D uncertain. Germline CDR1 reads TSWWSYY; CDR2 reads QGS. The CDR3 runs to 15 residues. V was cut by 6 bases and J by 2 bases, with 16 bases left in between. CDR3 coding DNA: TGTGCTCTTGGACTAACGGCCAAGTCAACCGATAAACTCATCTTT. Encoded protein: CALGLTAKSTDKLIF.

This chain connects TRDV1 to TRDJ1; TRDD3 agrees at 10 bases. This CDR3 is built from 24 residues. CDR1 is TSWWSYY, CDR2 QGS, per germline. The J segment lost 2 bases and the V segment lost 2 bases, leaving 29 bases of the junction unmatched. This CDR3 is CALGEGFLRPPHGWGIISTDKLIF. Written as DNA, the CDR3 is TGTGCTCTTGGGGAAGGATTCCTACGTCCTCCCCACGGCTGGGGGATAATTAGTACCGATAAACTCATCTTT.

This clone has only a few counts. V and J are TRDV1 and TRDJ1; 10 nucleotides line up with TRDD3. J lost 3 bases, V lost 3 bases, and 13 bases had no gene match. The CDR3 consists of 18 residues. Germline V gene sequence: CDR1 TSWWSYY, CDR2 QGS. CDR3 DNA sequence: TGTGCTCTTGGGGATCGGGATGGTTGGGGGATACTACCCGATAAACTCATCTTT. Amino acids: CALGDRDGWGILPDKLIF.

The chain carries TRDV1 and TRDJ1; TRDD3 matches 10 bases. This CDR3 region has 21 residues. Trimming took 2 bases from V and 2 from J; bases not matched to a gene: 20. Germline V gene lookup returns CDR1 TSWWSYY and CDR2 QGS. Here the CDR3 reads CALGEITPTLYWGIRTDKLIF. The CDR3 DNA is TGTGCTCTTGGGGAAATAACTCCTACCCTTTACTGGGGGATTAGGACCGATAAACTCATCTTT.

The J gene is TRDJ1, the V gene TRDV1, with 12 bases matching TRDD3. From germline, CDR1 is TSWWSYY and CDR2 QGS. This CDR3 region has 22 residues. With 2 bases clipped from V and 0 bases from J, the junction kept 19 bases outside the gene matches. The chain's CDR3 is CALGEGSYQKAGGYGYTDKLIF. CDR3 in DNA: TGTGCTCTTGGGGAAGGGTCCTATCAAAAGGCTGGGGGATACGGGTACACCGATAAACTCATCTTT.

The gene calls are TRDV2 and TRDJ1; 7 positions match TRDD3. Germline V gene data show CDR1 as GEAIGNYY and CDR2 as EKD. Losses at the gene ends were 2 bases for V and 7 bases for J; bases not matched to a gene: 12. The CDR3 is 15 amino acids. DNA for the CDR3: TGTGCCTGTGACAGTACTGGGGAAAGGGGTAGTAAACTCATCTTT. Its translation is CACDSTGERGSKLIF.

On this clone itself: Additional DNA sequences in this sample encode the identical CDR3. The chain couples TRDV1 to TRDJ1, with 8 bases matching TRDD3. This CDR3 has 19 amino acids. V lost 1 base, J lost 2 bases, and 15 bases stayed unmatched. CDR1 and CDR2 from the germline V gene are TSWWSYY and QGS. The chain's CDR3 is CALGERGSLGDPTTDKLIF. As DNA, the CDR3 is TGTGCTCTTGGGGAACGGGGGTCTCTGGGGGACCCCACTACCGATAAACTCATCTTT.